These T cell receptor beta chains were read from a single sample in a study of T cell responses to AZD1222 COVID-19 vaccine. The table came from immunoSEQ multiplex PCR; TCRdb's copy has only in-frame clones and leaves some out. The table has approximately 180,000 clones, about nine tenths seen once. The material was peripheral blood, obtained on day 0 of AZD1222 vaccination. These receptors were obtained from an adult in good health. CDR3s include the opening cysteine and the closing phenylalanine or tryptophan. Fields, in order: CDR3 DNA, CDR3 protein, V gene, D gene, J gene, clone size. D genes are given only for firm matches. Only part of the rows carry a size: once, few, many, or a class if the clone is expanded.

TGTGCCAGCAGTTACGAGACAGGCCAAACGGGCCAAGAGACCCAGTACTTC | CASSYETGQTGQETQYF | TRBV28 | - | TRBJ2-5 | few
TGTGCCAGCAGCTTGGGACTAGGACTGCGGACCGGGGAGCTGTTTTTT | CASSLGLGLRTGELFF | TRBV7-3 | TRBD2 | TRBJ2-2 | -
TGCGCCAGCAGCCAAGATAATGCGGTTTTCGGCACTGAAGCTTTCTTT | CASSQDNAVFGTEAFF | TRBV4-1 | - | TRBJ1-1 | -
TGTGCCAGCAGCTTAGGGACAGGGATGAACACTGAAGCTTTCTTT | CASSLGTGMNTEAFF | TRBV7-8 | TRBD1 | TRBJ1-1 | few
TGTGCCAGCACCATAATTGCCCTGGGGGCGGGAGGGGGTAATGAGCAGTTCTTC | CASTIIALGAGGGNEQFF | TRBV27 | TRBD2 | TRBJ2-1 | -
TGTGCCAGCACCAGGGACAAAACAGATACGCAGTATTTT | CASTRDKTDTQYF | TRBV6-5 | - | TRBJ2-3 | -
TGCGCCAGCACCCCGTGGAGCGGGAACTACGAGCAGTACTTC | CASTPWSGNYEQYF | TRBV5-1 | TRBD2 | TRBJ2-7 | -
TGTGCCAGCAGCTTGATTCGACTAGCGGGACAATACAATGAGCAGTTCTTC | CASSLIRLAGQYNEQFF | TRBV5-4 | TRBD2 | TRBJ2-1 | once
TGTGCCAGCAGTTACGGACTAGCGGGGGAGCAGTACTTC | CASSYGLAGEQYF | TRBV6-5 | TRBD2 | TRBJ2-7 | -
TGTGCCAGCAGTCGACCGGGACAGGGGGCCACCGGGGAGCTGTTTTTT | CASSRPGQGATGELFF | TRBV5-5 | TRBD1 | TRBJ2-2 | -
TGTGCCAGCAGCTTGCTAGCGGTGAACACCGGGGAGCTGTTTTTT | CASSLLAVNTGELFF | TRBV7-9 | TRBD2 | TRBJ2-2 | -
TGTGCCAGCTCACCACAGGGGGATCCCGGAAACACCATATATTTT | CASSPQGDPGNTIYF | TRBV18 | - | TRBJ1-3 | -
TGTGCCAGCAGTGACTCGGGAAATGAGCAGTTCTTC | CASSDSGNEQFF | TRBV6-4 | - | TRBJ2-1 | -
TGTGCCAGTAGATCCACTCAGGGGGCGTTCGGGGAGCTGTTTTTT | CASRSTQGAFGELFF | TRBV19 | TRBD1 | TRBJ2-2 | -
TGTGCCAGCAGCCAGGGTGGGGGTCCCTACAATGAGCAGTTCTTC | CASSQGGGPYNEQFF | TRBV7-2 | - | TRBJ2-1 | -
TGTGCCAGCAGGCCCAGGACAGGCTCCTACAATGAGCAGTTCTTC | CASRPRTGSYNEQFF | TRBV2 | TRBD1 | TRBJ2-1 | -
TGTGCCAGCAGCTTGGTGGGACTAGCGGGAGTTCAGTACGAGCAGTACTTC | CASSLVGLAGVQYEQYF | TRBV5-6 | TRBD2 | TRBJ2-7 | -
TGCGCCAGCAGCTTGGGGTCAGCCCGTAGCTCTGGAAACACCATATATTTT | CASSLGSARSSGNTIYF | TRBV5-1 | - | TRBJ1-3 | -
TGTGCCAGCAGCCAAGGGCAGCCAAATTCACCCCTCCACTTT | CASSQGQPNSPLHF | TRBV14 | - | TRBJ1-6 | -
TGTGCCAGCAGCTTAGGGGTCAGGGTGGCAGATACGCAGTATTTT | CASSLGVRVADTQYF | TRBV7-2 | - | TRBJ2-3 | -
TGTGCCAGCAGAGCCGGACAGTATGGCTACACCTTC | CASRAGQYGYTF | TRBV6-5 | - | TRBJ1-2 | -
TGTGCCAGCAGCGTACTCGGACAGCCTTCAACTAATGAAAAACTGTTTTTT | CASSVLGQPSTNEKLFF | TRBV9 | - | TRBJ1-4 | -
TGTGCCAGCAGCCTCCTTTCGGGGGAGCAGTACTTC | CASSLLSGEQYF | TRBV3-1/TRBV3-2 | - | TRBJ2-7 | -
TGTGCCAGCAGTGAAGCCAGGACAACAACTAATGAAAAACTGTTTTTT | CASSEARTTTNEKLFF | TRBV6-1 | - | TRBJ1-4 | once
TGCGCCAGCAGCCAAGATCTGTCCACAGATACGCAGTATTTT | CASSQDLSTDTQYF | TRBV4-1 | - | TRBJ2-3 | -
TGTGCCATCTCGACAGGGGGCACTGAAGCTTTCTTT | CAISTGGTEAFF | TRBV19 | TRBD1 | TRBJ1-1 | -
TGCGCCAGCAGCTTGTTAGGCCCGGATGGCTACACCTTC | CASSLLGPDGYTF | TRBV5-1 | - | TRBJ1-2 | -
TGTGCCAGTAGTGCCGGAAGATACGAGCAGTACTTC | CASSAGRYEQYF | TRBV19 | - | TRBJ2-7 | -
TGCAGTGCTAGTGGGGGCAGGGACTCCTATAATTCACCCCTCCACTTT | CSASGGRDSYNSPLHF | TRBV20-1 | - | TRBJ1-6 | -
TGTGCCAGCAGAACCCTAGCGGGAGGGCCAAATGAGCAGTTCTTC | CASRTLAGGPNEQFF | TRBV28 | TRBD2 | TRBJ2-1 | -
TGTGCCAGCTTCCAGAACACTGAAGCTTTCTTT | CASFQNTEAFF | TRBV28 | - | TRBJ1-1 | -
TGTGCCAGCAGCTTGAGTGGGACTAGCGGGAGAAGAGAGACCCAGTACTTC | CASSLSGTSGRRETQYF | TRBV5-5 | TRBD2 | TRBJ2-5 | -
TGTGCCAGCTCACGAGGACAGGGGGCTGAAAAACTGTTTTTT | CASSRGQGAEKLFF | TRBV18 | TRBD1 | TRBJ1-4 | -
TGTGCCAGCAGCTTGGGAACTTACGAGCAGTACTTC | CASSLGTYEQYF | TRBV5-6 | - | TRBJ2-7 | -
TGTGCCAGCAGCCGTTCGGCTGGAAAAACCACATTCCACGGAAACACCATATATTTT | CASSRSAGKTTFHGNTIYF | TRBV14 | - | TRBJ1-3 | -
TGTGCCAGCAGCTTAAATAGCGGGAGAGGGGTTGACAATGAGCAGTTCTTC | CASSLNSGRGVDNEQFF | TRBV11-2 | TRBD2 | TRBJ2-1 | -
TGTGCCAGCAGTGACCCTCATGGCAGATTCTACGAGCAGTACTTC | CASSDPHGRFYEQYF | TRBV25-1 | - | TRBJ2-7 | -
TGTGCCAGCAGCTTCATCGGGACGGGACTAGCGGGAAAAGAGACCCAGTACTTC | CASSFIGTGLAGKETQYF | TRBV11-2 | TRBD2 | TRBJ2-5 | few
TGTGCCAGCAGCACGGGACTAGCGGGAGAATTTAGGAGTGAGCAGTTCTTC | CASSTGLAGEFRSEQFF | TRBV28 | TRBD2 | TRBJ2-1 | once
TGTGCCAGCAGTGAATGGGAGGGAGAAAACTCTGGAAACACCATATATTTT | CASSEWEGENSGNTIYF | TRBV2 | - | TRBJ1-3 | -